This paragraph covers one TCR beta chain sequence. Its antigen is not known. Germline CDR1 is SGHTA and CDR2 is FQGNSA. V trimming: 4 bases; J trimming: 5 bases; junction bases outside the gene matches: 2. The CDR3 consists of 14 residues. The record originates from a study of cytomegalovirus exposure and HLA in healthy donors. Study-level points and caveats: A later analysis, which compared TCR beta chains of equal frequency, found the HLA-associated ones more clonally expanded.

PCR was performed using 60 Vbeta and 13 Jbeta primers. Clones were read by immunoSEQ multiplex PCR, and TCRdb kept only the in-frame ones, dropping some. The data contain fewer than 250,000 clones, over 65% of them singletons. The chain recombines TRBV7-2 with TRBJ2-2; 9 bases line up with TRBD1. The TCR was taken from a man aged 40-55 years in good health and CMV-seronegative. The specimen was PBMCs. CDR3 loop: CASSWTGVTGELFF. The CDR3 region has the DNA TGTGCCAGCAGCTGGACAGGGGTGACCGGGGAGCTGTTTTTT.